Following are 23 T cell receptor beta chains from one sample sequenced in a study of OX40 agonist ivuxolimab in advanced cancers. Libraries were prepared by immunoSEQ multiplex PCR; TCRdb keeps only in-frame clonotypes and omits some of them. Of roughly 70,000 clones listed, roughly 85% are singletons. The sample here was CD4+ or CD8+ T cells sorted from blood, taken in a trial of the OX40 agonist ivuxolimab. Receptors originate from an adult with an advanced solid tumor such as melanoma, head and neck, liver or kidney cancer.

This clone was recorded once. The CDR3 nucleotides are TGTGCCAGCAGCCCCCAGCGGAACACCGGGGAGCTGTTTTTT. It yields the protein CASSPQRNTGELFF. The chain combines TRBV7-3 with TRBJ2-2; D gene unclear. The V and J ends lost 5 bases and 1 base respectively, with 8 bases between them. The V gene's germline CDR1 is SGHTA and CDR2 FQGTGA. The CDR3 spans 14 residues.

The V call is TRBV7-8, the J call TRBJ1-5, with 8 bases identical to TRBD1. Unmatched junction bases numbered 12, after V lost 5 bases and J lost 9 bases. The CDR3 is 15 amino acids. Germline loops: CDR1 SGHVS, CDR2 FQNEAQ. The CDR3 DNA reads TGTGCCAGCAGCCCTGGGACAGGCCTCCCTTTGCCCCAGCATTTT. Translated, it gives CASSPGTGLPLPQHF.

In this sample, this clone turned up once. V gene TRBV19 combines with J gene TRBJ1-5, with 8 positions matching TRBD1. In germline, CDR1 is LNHDA, CDR2 SQIVND (reference sequence). V was pared by 10 bases and J by 5 bases, with 10 bases of the junction left unmatched. This CDR3 is built from 14 residues. Written as DNA, the CDR3 is TGTGCCACAAAACAGGGGGTGAATCATCAGCCCCAGCATTTT. Its protein is CATKQGVNHQPQHF.

J is TRBJ1-3 and V is TRBV6-6, with unresolved D. Trimming took off 2 bases at V and 0 bases at J, with 8 bases between the two ends. CDR1 and CDR2 from the germline V gene are MNHNY and SVGAGI (reference sequence). This CDR3 contains 15 residues. CDR3 nucleotide sequence: TGTGCCAGCAGTTACGCAGGAAGCTCTGGAAACACCATATATTTT. Protein product: CASSYAGSSGNTIYF.

This chain joins TRBV19 and TRBJ2-1, with TRBD2 matching over 15 bases. With V trimmed by 3 bases and J by 4 bases, 1 base remained unmatched. This CDR3 has 16 residues. CDR1 LNHDA and CDR2 SQIVND come from the germline V gene (reference sequence). In DNA form, the CDR3 reads TGTGCCAGTAGTATGGGACTAGCGGGAGGATACAATGAGCAGTTCTTC. Translation gives CASSMGLAGGYNEQFF.

The V and J genes are TRBV7-9 and TRBJ1-5; D is possibly TRBD1 (6 bases). CDR3 size: 13 residues. V was pared by 5 bases and J by 6 bases, with 11 bases between. Germline-derived CDR1 and CDR2 are SEHNR and FQNEAQ (reference sequence). CDR3 DNA sequence: TGTGCCAGCAGCGCCTCACAGGGTCAGCCCCAGCATTTT. Translating gives CASSASQGQPQHF.

CDR3: CASSSSGRGRLLYEQYF. The CDR3 DNA follows: TGTGCCAGCAGCTCATCGGGGCGGGGAAGGTTACTTTACGAGCAGTACTTC. J is TRBJ2-7 and V is TRBV11-2, with D possibly being TRBD2 (6 bases). The CDR3 is 17 residues long. Looked up from germline, CDR1 is SGHAT and CDR2 is FQNNGV. V dropped 4 bases and J dropped 4 bases, with 23 bases sitting between them.

This clone has only a few counts. The chain couples TRBV5-1 to TRBJ2-1; 14 bases align to TRBD2. V was clipped by 4 bases and J by 0 bases; unmatched bases: 6. This CDR3 comprises 18 residues. CDR1 is SGHRS and CDR2 is YFSETQ in the germline V gene. CDR3 DNA: TGCGCCAGCAGCCCCAGACTAGCGGGAGGGCGCTCCTACAATGAGCAGTTCTTC. Residues: CASSPRLAGGRSYNEQFF.

This chain links TRBV7-2 with TRBJ1-4; D gene ambiguous. CDR3 length: 15 amino acids. Trimming pared 4 bases from V and 7 bases from J, leaving 16 bases between. Looked up from germline, CDR1 is SGHTA and CDR2 is FQGNSA. CDR3 DNA: TGTGCCAGCAGCTCCCGGCCCGGGCGGACTGAAAAACTGTTTTTT. Translation: CASSSRPGRTEKLFF.

The chain links TRBV29-1 to TRBJ1-3; D call uncertain. The CDR3 sequence is 11 residues long. From germline, CDR1 is SQVTM and CDR2 ANQGSEA. The V and J ends lost 6 bases and 4 bases respectively, with 7 bases between them. The CDR3 DNA is TGCAGCGTCGTTCGGGGAAACACCATATATTTT. Its protein product is CSVVRGNTIYF.

The chain employs TRBV6-5 and TRBJ2-7, with D unclear. V lost 0 bases to trimming and J lost 4 bases, with 16 bases between them. The germline V gene encodes CDR1 MNHEY and CDR2 SVGAGI. This CDR3 contains 16 residues. Here the CDR3 DNA reads TGTGCCAGCAGTTACTCGCAAAGCATGTTTAAGTACGAGCAGTACTTC. It yields the protein CASSYSQSMFKYEQYF.

This clone was observed a few times. This rearrangement joins TRBV5-1 to TRBJ2-1, with TRBD1 identical over 8 bases. The J segment lost 0 bases and the V segment lost 5 bases, leaving 7 bases of the junction unmatched. Looked up from germline, CDR1 is SGHRS and CDR2 is YFSETQ. The CDR3 loop spans 16 amino acids. The CDR3 loop reads CASRRTGQSSYNEQFF. DNA for the CDR3: TGCGCCAGCAGAAGGACAGGGCAGAGCTCCTACAATGAGCAGTTCTTC.

The V and J genes are TRBV5-8 and TRBJ2-5, with a tentative D call TRBD1 (6 bases). The CDR3 sequence is 13 residues long. Between the trimmed V and J ends, which lost 4 bases and 4 bases, there was a span of 11 bases. Germline CDR1 and CDR2: SGHTS and YDEGEE. CDR3 in amino acids: CASSGRGLETQYF. The CDR3 region has the DNA TGTGCCAGCAGCGGCAGGGGCCTAGAGACCCAGTACTTC. Using reference TRBV5-8 and TRBJ2-5 for the parts outside the CDR3, the full variable domain is EAGVTQSPTHLIKTRGQQATLRCSPISGHTSVYWYQQALGLGLQFLLWYDEGEERNRGNFPPRFSGRQFPNYSSELNVNALELEDSALYLCASSGRGLETQYFGPGTRLLVL.

The chain has TRBV6-5 and TRBJ1-2; D may be TRBD1 (5 bases). V lost 6 bases, J lost 6 bases, and 20 bases lay in between. This CDR3 is built from 15 residues. The V gene's germline CDR1 is MNHEY and CDR2 SVGAGI. CDR3 amino acids: CASSTGRFGWDGYTF. CDR3 nucleotides: TGTGCCAGCAGCACAGGACGGTTTGGGTGGGATGGCTACACCTTC.

The rearrangement joins TRBV7-2 to TRBJ1-2; 10 bases agree with TRBD1. CDR1 and CDR2 (germline): SGHTA, FQGNSA. After removal of 11 bases from V and 3 bases from J, the junction contained 12 bases not matched to a gene. This CDR3 is built from 15 residues. CDR3 sequence reads: CASRAEGQGHYGYTF. The DNA of the CDR3 is TGTGCCTCCCGCGCCGAGGGACAGGGGCACTATGGCTACACCTTC. Full variable domain (outside the CDR3, taken from reference TRBV7-2 and TRBJ1-2): GAGVSQSPSNKVTEKGKDVELRCDPISGHTALYWYRQSLGQGLEFLIYFQGNSAPDKSGLPSDRFSAERTGGSVSTLTIQRTQQEDSAVYLCASRAEGQGHYGYTFGSGTRLTVV.

The chain links TRBV29-1 to TRBJ2-7, with D possibly being TRBD2 (5 bases). The V end lost 6 bases, the J end lost 0 bases, and 12 bases lay between the germline ends. CDR1 and CDR2 (germline): SQVTM, ANQGSEA. This CDR3 region has 13 residues. The CDR3 loop is CSVGLATSYEQYF. In nucleotides, the CDR3 is TGCAGCGTGGGATTAGCGACCTCCTACGAGCAGTACTTC.

The chain links TRBV19 to TRBJ1-5; D might be TRBD1 (6 bases). CDR1 is LNHDA, CDR2 SQIVND, per germline (reference sequence). The CDR3 consists of 17 residues. Trimming stripped 5 bases from V and 4 bases from J, with 21 bases between. In nucleotides, the CDR3 is TGTGCCAGTAGTCCCCTTAGGGGGGCGGCTCTGAATCAGCCCCAGCATTTT. Its protein is CASSPLRGAALNQPQHF.

The sample holds one count of this clone. The V gene is TRBV28, the J gene TRBJ2-3, with 7 positions matching TRBD2. Germline V gene sequence: CDR1 MDHEN, CDR2 SYDVKM. V lost 7 bases, J lost 4 bases, and 11 bases stayed unmatched. This CDR3 has 15 amino acids. The CDR3 protein is CASNPSRGRPDTQYF. CDR3 bases: TGTGCCAGCAATCCTTCGCGGGGGAGGCCAGATACGCAGTATTTT. The whole variable domain, remainder taken from reference TRBV28 and TRBJ2-3, is DVKVTQSSRYLVKRTGEKVFLECVQDMDHENMFWYRQDPGLGLRLIYFSYDVKMKEKGDIPEGYSVSREKKERFSLILESASTNQTSMYLCASNPSRGRPDTQYFGPGTRLTVL.

V gene TRBV10-1 combines with J gene TRBJ1-5; D call uncertain. Germline CDR1 reads WNHNN; CDR2 reads SYGVQD (reference sequence). CDR3 length: 13 amino acids. The V gene lost 5 bases and the J gene lost 1 base, with 6 bases spanning the gap. CDR3 region: CASSQDSNQPQHF. CDR3 nucleotide sequence: TGCGCCAGCAGTCAAGACAGCAATCAGCCCCAGCATTTT.

The chain carries TRBV11-2 and TRBJ2-2; 7 bases are shared with TRBD1. The CDR3 consists of 15 residues. The germline V gene has CDR1 SGHAT and CDR2 FQNNGV. Trimming removed 2 bases from V and 5 bases from J; junction bases left unmatched: 5. In nucleotides, the CDR3 is TGTGCCAGCAGCTTACTAGGGGGCCGGACCGGGGAGCTGTTTTTT. Translating gives CASSLLGGRTGELFF.

This rearrangement joins TRBV5-1 to TRBJ1-4; D is possibly TRBD1 (5 bases). There are 16 residues in the CDR3. Germline values: CDR1 SGHRS, CDR2 YFSETQ. V lost 0 bases and J 3 bases, leaving 12 bases between the germline ends. DNA of the CDR3: TGCGCCAGCAGCTTGGCCGTGGACATGGCTAATGAAAAACTGTTTTTT. Protein product: CASSLAVDMANEKLFF.

This clone was seen only once. This chain joins TRBV7-2 and TRBJ2-5; TRBD2 aligns across 8 bases. This CDR3 spans 13 amino acids. Germline trimming cut 3 bases from V and 4 bases from J; bases unmatched to any gene: 1. Germline CDR1 is SGHTA and CDR2 is FQGNSA. The CDR3 nucleotides are TGTGCCAGCAGCTTCGGGGGGGCAGAGACCCAGTACTTC. Protein product: CASSFGGAETQYF.

The chain carries TRBV29-1 and TRBJ2-7; D may correspond to TRBD1 or TRBD2 (5 bases each). The CDR3 runs 11 residues. Per germline, CDR1 SQVTM and CDR2 ANQGSEA. V lost 7 bases to trimming and J lost 4 bases, with 11 bases between them. Here the CDR3 reads CSGWDGYEQYF. In nucleotides, the CDR3 is TGCAGCGGTTGGGACGGGTACGAGCAGTACTTC.